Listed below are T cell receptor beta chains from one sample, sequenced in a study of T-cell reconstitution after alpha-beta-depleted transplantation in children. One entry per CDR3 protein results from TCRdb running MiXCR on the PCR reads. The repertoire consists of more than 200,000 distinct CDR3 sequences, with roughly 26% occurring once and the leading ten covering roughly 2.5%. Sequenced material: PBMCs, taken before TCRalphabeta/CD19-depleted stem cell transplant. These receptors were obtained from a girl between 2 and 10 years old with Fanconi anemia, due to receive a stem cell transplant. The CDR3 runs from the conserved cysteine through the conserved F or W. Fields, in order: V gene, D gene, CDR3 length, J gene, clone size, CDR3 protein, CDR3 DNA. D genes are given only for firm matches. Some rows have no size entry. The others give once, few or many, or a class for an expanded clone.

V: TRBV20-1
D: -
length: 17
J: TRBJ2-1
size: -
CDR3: CSARPLGLPSSYNEQFF
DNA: TGCAGTGCTAGACCCCTCGGACTACCAAGCTCCTACAATGAGCAGTTCTTC

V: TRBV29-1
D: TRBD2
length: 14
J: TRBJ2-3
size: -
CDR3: CSKTRLADTDTQYF
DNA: TGCAGTAAAACTAGACTAGCGGACACAGATACGCAGTATTTT

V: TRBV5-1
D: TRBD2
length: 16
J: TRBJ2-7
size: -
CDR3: CASSRLGTSGNYEQYF
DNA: TGCGCCAGCAGCCGATTAGGGACTAGCGGAAACTACGAGCAGTACTTC

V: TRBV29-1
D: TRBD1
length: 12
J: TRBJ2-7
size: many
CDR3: CSAGAGGYEQYF
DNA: TGCAGCGCCGGGGCAGGGGGCTACGAGCAGTACTTC

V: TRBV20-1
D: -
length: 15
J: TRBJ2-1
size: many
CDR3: CSARDLGAGYNEQFF
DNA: TGCAGTGCTAGGGACCTCGGAGCGGGCTACAATGAGCAGTTCTTC

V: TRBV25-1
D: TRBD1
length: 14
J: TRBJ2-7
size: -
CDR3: CASSEGQGSYEQYF
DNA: TGTGCCAGCAGTGAGGGACAGGGCTCTTACGAGCAGTACTTC

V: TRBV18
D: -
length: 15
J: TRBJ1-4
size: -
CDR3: CASSPSTTTNEKLFF
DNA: TGTGCCAGCTCACCATCGACAACAACTAATGAAAAACTGTTTTTT

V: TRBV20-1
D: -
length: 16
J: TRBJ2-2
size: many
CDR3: CSARDGIRPNTGELFF
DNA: TGCAGTGCTAGAGATGGGATCAGGCCGAACACCGGGGAGCTGTTTTTT

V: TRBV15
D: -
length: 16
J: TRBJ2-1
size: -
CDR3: CATSRDPDGYYNEQFF
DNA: TGTGCCACCAGCAGAGATCCAGACGGATACTACAATGAGCAGTTCTTC

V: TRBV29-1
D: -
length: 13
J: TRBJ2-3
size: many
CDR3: CSVEAGAADTQYF
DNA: TGCAGCGTTGAAGCTGGGGCGGCAGATACGCAGTATTTT

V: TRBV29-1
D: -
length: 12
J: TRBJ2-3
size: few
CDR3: CSVSPGPDTQYF
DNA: TGCAGCGTTTCGCCAGGGCCAGATACGCAGTATTTT

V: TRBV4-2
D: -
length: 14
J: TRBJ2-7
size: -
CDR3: CASSQASLDYEQYF
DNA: TGTGCCAGCAGCCAAGCATCTCTTGACTACGAGCAGTACTTC

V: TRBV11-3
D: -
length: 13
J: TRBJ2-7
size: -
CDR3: CASSFGTKNEQYF
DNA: TGTGCCAGCAGCTTCGGGACAAAAAACGAGCAGTACTTC

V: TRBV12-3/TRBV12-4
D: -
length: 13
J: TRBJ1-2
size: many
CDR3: CASYQREWTGYTF
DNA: TGTGCCAGCTACCAGAGGGAGTGGACTGGCTACACCTTC

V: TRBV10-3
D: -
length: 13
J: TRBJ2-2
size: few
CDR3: CAIGRASTGELFF
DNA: TGTGCCATCGGACGGGCGAGCACCGGGGAGCTGTTTTTT

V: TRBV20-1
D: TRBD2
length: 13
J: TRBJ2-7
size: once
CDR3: CSALLAGTYEQYF
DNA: TGCAGTGCTCTACTAGCGGGCACCTACGAGCAGTACTTC

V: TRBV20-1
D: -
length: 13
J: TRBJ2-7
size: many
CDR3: CSARGGTSYEQYF
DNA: TGCAGTGCTAGAGGGGGGACATCCTACGAGCAGTACTTC

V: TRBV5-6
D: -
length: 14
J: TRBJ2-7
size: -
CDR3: CASSSLQSSYEQYF
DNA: TGTGCCAGCAGCTCCCTACAGAGCTCCTACGAGCAGTACTTC

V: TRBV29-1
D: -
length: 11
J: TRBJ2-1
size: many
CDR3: CSVVETGLKFF
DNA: TGCAGCGTTGTAGAAACGGGACTCAAGTTCTTC

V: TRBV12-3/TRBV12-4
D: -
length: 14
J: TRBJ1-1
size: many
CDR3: CASSLPGRATEAFF
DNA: TGTGCCAGCAGTTTGCCAGGGCGCGCGACTGAAGCTTTCTTT

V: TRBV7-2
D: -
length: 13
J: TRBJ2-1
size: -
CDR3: CASSLVFQGMQFF
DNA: TGTGCCAGCAGCTTAGTTTTTCAGGGGATGCAGTTCTTC

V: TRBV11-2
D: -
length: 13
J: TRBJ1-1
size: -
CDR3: CASSFMSNTEAFF
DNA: TGTGCCAGCAGCTTTATGAGCAACACTGAAGCTTTCTTT

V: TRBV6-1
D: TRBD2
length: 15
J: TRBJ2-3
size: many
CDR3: CASTKAGGFTDTQYF
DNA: TGTGCCAGTACCAAAGCGGGGGGTTTCACAGATACGCAGTATTTT

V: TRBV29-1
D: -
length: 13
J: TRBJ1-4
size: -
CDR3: CSVRRGDVEKLFF
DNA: TGCAGCGTGAGAAGGGGTGACGTCGAAAAACTGTTTTTT

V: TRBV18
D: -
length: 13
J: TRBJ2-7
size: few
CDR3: CASSPPRTYEQYF
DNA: TGTGCCAGCTCACCACCCCGCACCTACGAGCAGTACTTC

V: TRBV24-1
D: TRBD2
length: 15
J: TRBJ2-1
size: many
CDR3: CATSDSGTSGSGQFF
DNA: TGTGCCACCAGTGATTCCGGGACTAGCGGGAGCGGGCAGTTCTTC

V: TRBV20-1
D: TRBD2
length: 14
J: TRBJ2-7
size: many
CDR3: CSARLAGGPYEQYF
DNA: TGCAGTGCGCGATTAGCGGGGGGGCCCTACGAGCAGTACTTC

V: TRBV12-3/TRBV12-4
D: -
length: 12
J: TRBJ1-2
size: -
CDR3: CASSLVGRGYTF
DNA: TGTGCCAGCAGCCTGGTAGGGCGCGGCTACACCTTC

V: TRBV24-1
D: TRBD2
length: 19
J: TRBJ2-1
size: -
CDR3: CAICLFAGSSPGLANEQFF
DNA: TGTGCCATCTGTTTATTTGCAGGGTCTTCGCCGGGACTAGCCAATGAGCAGTTCTTC

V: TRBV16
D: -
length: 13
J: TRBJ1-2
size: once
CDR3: CASSQLGNYGYTF
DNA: TGTGCCAGCAGCCAATTAGGGAACTATGGCTACACCTTC

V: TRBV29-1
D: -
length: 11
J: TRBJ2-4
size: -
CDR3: CSVAGGVIQYF
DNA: TGCAGCGTGGCCGGGGGTGTGATTCAGTACTTC

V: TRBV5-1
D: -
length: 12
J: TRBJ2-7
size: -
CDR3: CASSLNNGEQYF
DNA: TGCGCCAGCAGCCTGAACAACGGCGAGCAGTACTTC

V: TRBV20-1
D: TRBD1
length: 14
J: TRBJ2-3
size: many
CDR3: CSASRDSSTDTQYF
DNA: TGCAGTGCTAGTAGGGACAGTAGCACAGATACGCAGTATTTT

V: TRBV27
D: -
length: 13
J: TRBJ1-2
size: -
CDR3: CASSFPGFYGYTF
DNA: TGTGCCAGCAGTTTTCCAGGGTTCTATGGCTACACCTTC

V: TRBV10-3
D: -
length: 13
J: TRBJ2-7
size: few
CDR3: CAISERGRYEQYF
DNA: TGTGCCATCAGTGAGCGGGGACGATACGAGCAGTACTTC

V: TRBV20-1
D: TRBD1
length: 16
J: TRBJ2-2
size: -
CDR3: CSALNGGQGYTGELFF
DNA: TGCAGTGCTTTAAATGGGGGACAGGGATACACCGGGGAGCTGTTTTTT

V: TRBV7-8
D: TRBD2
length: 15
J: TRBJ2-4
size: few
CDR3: CASSANSGTSAIQYF
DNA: TGTGCCAGCAGCGCCAACTCCGGGACTAGCGCCATTCAGTACTTC

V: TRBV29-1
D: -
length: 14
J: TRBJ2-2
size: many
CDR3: CSVRLAMNTGELFF
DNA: TGCAGCGTTCGGCTAGCGATGAACACCGGGGAGCTGTTTTTT

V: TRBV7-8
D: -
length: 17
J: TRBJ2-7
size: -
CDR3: CASSPPLGLAVGVEQYF
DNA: TGTGCCAGCAGCCCCCCTTTAGGGTTAGCGGTGGGGGTGGAGCAGTACTTC

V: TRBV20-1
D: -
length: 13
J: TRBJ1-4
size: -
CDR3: CSATTGTNEKLFF
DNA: TGCAGTGCTACGACAGGAACGAATGAAAAACTGTTTTTT

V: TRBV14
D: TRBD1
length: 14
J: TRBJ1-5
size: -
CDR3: CASIQGTVGQPQHF
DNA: TGTGCCAGCATCCAAGGGACAGTGGGTCAGCCCCAGCATTTT

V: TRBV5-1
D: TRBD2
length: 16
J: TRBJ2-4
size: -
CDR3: CASSFSGGATGNIQYF
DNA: TGCGCCAGCAGCTTTAGCGGGGGGGCAACAGGAAACATTCAGTACTTC

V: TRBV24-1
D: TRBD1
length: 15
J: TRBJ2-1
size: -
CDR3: CATSGRDRVGNEQFF
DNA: TGTGCCACCAGTGGCCGGGACAGGGTTGGTAATGAGCAGTTCTTC

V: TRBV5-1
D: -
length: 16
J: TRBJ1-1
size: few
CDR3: CASSPDSDRFNTEAFF
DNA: TGCGCCAGCAGCCCCGACTCGGACCGGTTTAACACTGAAGCTTTCTTT

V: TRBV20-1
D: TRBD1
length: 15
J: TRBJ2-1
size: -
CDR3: CSASLWTGFYNEQFF
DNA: TGCAGTGCTAGCCTTTGGACAGGGTTCTACAATGAGCAGTTCTTC